What follows describes a single TCR beta chain. Germline V gene sequence: CDR1 LNHDA, CDR2 SQIVND (reference sequence). This CDR3 has 12 amino acids. The germline V and J ends were trimmed by 5 bases and 11 bases, with 12 bases remaining between them. Authors' analysis steps: Estimation of nucleated cell counts relied on the amplification of reference gene primers. Generated by immunoSEQ multiplex PCR, the TCRdb table keeps only in-frame clones and is missing some. That table is the source of V, J and clone size, and D and trimming were worked out from the DNA. The table records 140,000 or so clones, roughly 83% of them present only once. This entry is derived from a study of blood T cell repertoires in COVID-19. Background on the study: Italy, Spain and the United States were the sources of the convalescent and acute COVID-19 samples. The analysed material was cDNA or gDNA that came from T cells, B-cell-depleted T cells, or PBMCs.

Specimen: peripheral blood. The sequence came from a woman aged 80 or older with acute or convalescent COVID-19. V usage is TRBV19 and J usage is TRBJ1-4; no definite D call. CDR3 DNA: TGTGCCAGTAGTGGAGGAAAGGAGAAACTGTTTTTT. Amino acids: CASSGGKEKLFF.